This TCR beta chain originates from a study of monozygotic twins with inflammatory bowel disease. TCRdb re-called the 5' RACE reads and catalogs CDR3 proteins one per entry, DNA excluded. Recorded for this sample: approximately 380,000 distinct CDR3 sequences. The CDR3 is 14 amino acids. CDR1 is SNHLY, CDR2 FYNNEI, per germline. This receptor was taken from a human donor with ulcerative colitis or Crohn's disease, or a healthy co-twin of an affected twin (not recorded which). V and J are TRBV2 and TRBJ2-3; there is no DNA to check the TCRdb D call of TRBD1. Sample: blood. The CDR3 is CAVPGAGGTDTQYF.